This T cell receptor (beta chain) was sequenced during a study of cytomegalovirus exposure and HLA in healthy donors. In the study overall: Unique TCRs numbering around 85 million, obtained from HLA-typed donors, made up an early data release. Study-wide results and caveats: Several of the most significant clusters were apparently associated with common viral pathogens in a later analysis. Later on, an analysis tied 18,000 or so TCR beta sequences to HLA alleles at 0.05 false discovery rate.

With 1 base removed from V and 4 bases from J, the gap between germline ends came to 13 bases. Germline CDR1 and CDR2: LGHNA and YSLEER. The length of the CDR3 is 15 residues. The PCR ran on 60 Vbeta and 13 Jbeta primers. Clones were read by immunoSEQ multiplex PCR, and TCRdb kept only the in-frame ones, dropping some. The sample lists around 120,000 clones; 65% to 90% were seen once. To note about this clone: Antigen: not known.

The origin of this receptor is a girl aged 2-9 years in good health and CMV-seronegative. Sequencing was done on a sample of PBMCs. This chain joins TRBV4-3 and TRBJ2-5, with TRBD2 as a possible D gene (7 bases). CDR3 amino acids: CASSQGKGGGETQYF. CDR3 bases: TGCGCCAGCAGCCAAGGGAAGGGAGGGGGAGAGACCCAGTACTTC.